Following are 24 T cell receptor beta chains from one sample sequenced in a study of identical twins. Via MiXCR, TCRdb re-called the 5' RACE reads, giving one row per CDR3 protein. The table records 200,000 to 250,000 distinct CDR3 sequences, about an eighth of them present only once. These same data were also listed under a study on yellow fever vaccine responses in identical twins.

Sequences were obtained from memory (CD45RO+) T cells sorted from blood. Receptors were obtained from a woman aged 18-29 years in good health.

The chain links TRBV6-1 to TRBJ1-6; D unclear. The length of the CDR3 is 15 residues. Trimming left V 8 bases short and J 7 bases short, with 18 bases between. Germline V gene data show CDR1 as MNHNS and CDR2 as SASEGT. The CDR3 reads CASGEDAFGNSPLHF. The CDR3 DNA sequence: TGTGCCAGCGGGGAGGACGCTTTTGGCAATTCACCCCTCCACTTT.

Many counts were recorded for this clonotype. The rearrangement joins TRBV7-3 to TRBJ2-1; D is unclear. CDR3 size: 14 residues. Per the germline V gene, CDR1 is SGHTA and CDR2 is FQGTGA. Trimming shortened V by 1 base and J by 4 bases, and 8 bases separated the two germline ends. The CDR3 is CASSLNADYNEQFF. CDR3 coding DNA: TGTGCCAGCAGCTTAAACGCGGATTACAATGAGCAGTTCTTC. The complete variable domain, with remaining parts taken from reference TRBV7-3 and TRBJ2-1, reads GAGVSQTPSNKVTEKGKYVELRCDPISGHTALYWYRQSLGQGPEFLIYFQGTGAADDSGLPNDRFFAVRPEGSVSTLKIQRTERGDSAVYLCASSLNADYNEQFFGPGTRLTVL.

This clonotype has more than one count but fewer than ten. V and J are TRBV5-1 and TRBJ1-1, with TRBD1 as a possible D gene (5 bases). Deletions cut 1 base from V and 1 base from J, with 11 bases between. The CDR3 runs to 15 residues. The germline CDR1 and CDR2 sequences are SGHRS and YFSETQ. Written as DNA, the CDR3 is TGCGCCAGCAGCTTGCGGGGGGTTCCGAACACTGAAGCTTTCTTT. As protein: CASSLRGVPNTEAFF.

This clonotype was seen repeatedly, ten times or more. The chain uses TRBV6-2 or TRBV6-3 and TRBJ2-7, with 9 positions matching TRBD2. CDR1 MNHEY and CDR2 SVGEGT come from the germline V gene. After removal of 7 bases from V and 4 bases from J, the junction contained 8 bases not matched to a gene. This CDR3 region has 14 residues. CDR3 sequence (DNA): TGTGCCAGCACCAAGACAGCGGGAGGTTACGAGCAGTACTTC. It codes for CASTKTAGGYEQYF.

V is TRBV20-1 and J is TRBJ2-5; D remains unclear. This CDR3 region has 11 residues. CDR1 is DFQATT and CDR2 is SNEGSKA in the germline V gene (reference sequence). Trimming removed 1 base from V and 5 bases from J, with 5 bases in between. DNA of the CDR3: TGCAGTGCTAGAGTGGGGGAGACCCAGTACTTC. It yields the protein CSARVGETQYF.

This chain links TRBV6-1 with TRBJ2-2; D may match TRBD1 or TRBD2 (5 bases each). V was trimmed by 8 bases and J by 5 bases, leaving 12 bases between them. CDR3 size: 13 residues. Per the germline V gene, CDR1 is MNHNS and CDR2 is SASEGT. The CDR3 sequence: CASSRDRTGELFF. The CDR3 DNA reads TGTGCCAGCTCTCGGGACCGAACCGGGGAGCTGTTTTTT.

This clonotype has just a few counts. The chain joins TRBV7-2 to TRBJ2-5; 8 positions agree with TRBD2. Germline CDR1 is SGHTA and CDR2 is FQGNSA. The CDR3 length is 15 residues. V lost 7 bases to trimming and J lost 5 bases; unmatched junction nucleotides: 12. CDR3 DNA sequence: TGTGCCAGCAATGAAGGAGCGGGGGACCGGGAGACCCAGTACTTC. Translated: CASNEGAGDRETQYF.

This clonotype occurred a few times. The V gene is TRBV10-3, the J gene TRBJ2-7; no clear D. This CDR3 region has 11 residues. V lost 7 bases to trimming and J lost 7 bases, with 11 bases between them. Germline lookup yields CDR1 ENHRY and CDR2 SYGVKD. The CDR3 sequence: CAIKGGTEQYF. The CDR3 nucleotides read TGTGCCATCAAGGGTGGCACTGAGCAGTACTTC.

This clonotype was counted many times. The V gene is TRBV5-1, the J gene TRBJ2-2, with D possibly being TRBD2 (6 bases). The CDR3 consists of 13 residues. Germline V gene lookup returns CDR1 SGHRS and CDR2 YFSETQ. Trimming cost V 4 bases and J 4 bases, with 8 bases left between them. As DNA, the CDR3 is TGCGCCAGCAGCAACGGGGGCACCGGGGAGCTGTTTTTT. This codes for CASSNGGTGELFF. Full variable domain (outside the CDR3, taken from reference TRBV5-1 and TRBJ2-2): KAGVTQTPRYLIKTRGQQVTLSCSPISGHRSVSWYQQTPGQGLQFLFEYFSETQRNKGNFPGRFSGRQFSNSRSEMNVSTLELGDSALYLCASSNGGTGELFFGEGSRLTVL.

The rearrangement links TRBV6-1 to TRBJ2-1; 13 nucleotides line up with TRBD2. V gave up 8 bases and J gave up 10 bases; unmatched junction bases: 5. The germline gives CDR1 MNHNS, CDR2 SASEGT. The CDR3 contains 13 residues. Here the CDR3 reads CASRTSGSEEQFF. DNA of the CDR3: TGTGCCAGCCGGACTAGCGGGAGTGAGGAGCAGTTCTTC.

This clonotype was found many times. The gene calls are TRBV3-1 and TRBJ2-5; possibly TRBD1 for D (5 bases). CDR3 length: 15 residues. Germline assignment: CDR1 LGHDT and CDR2 YNNKEL (reference sequence). The V end was cut by 1 base, the J end by 4 bases, with 13 bases between. The CDR3 protein is CASSQAGRVGETQYF. The DNA for the CDR3 is TGTGCCAGCAGCCAAGCGGGCAGGGTGGGAGAGACCCAGTACTTC.

This clonotype was counted ten times or more. V gene TRBV18 combines with J gene TRBJ1-1; D unresolved. The CDR3 has 14 amino acids. V lost 7 bases to trimming and J lost 6 bases, with 18 bases between them. Germline CDR1 reads KGHSH; CDR2 reads LQKENI. This chain's CDR3 is CASYQSMTGSEAFF. CDR3 coding DNA: TGTGCCAGCTATCAATCGATGACGGGTTCTGAAGCTTTCTTT.

The chain carries TRBV20-1 and TRBJ2-1; unclear D gene. Germline lookup yields CDR1 DFQATT and CDR2 SNEGSKA (reference sequence). The CDR3 covers 12 residues. Trimming left V 3 bases short and J 5 bases short, with 8 bases between. CDR3 region: CSASPWNNEQFF. The CDR3 nucleotides read TGCAGTGCTAGTCCCTGGAACAATGAGCAGTTCTTC.

This clonotype was counted a few times. The chain employs TRBV5-1 and TRBJ2-1, with TRBD1 matching 9 bases. The CDR3 runs to 15 residues. Germline V gene sequence: CDR1 SGHRS, CDR2 YFSETQ. The V gene end was trimmed by 4 bases and the J gene end by 7 bases; junction bases not matched to a gene: 9. The CDR3 DNA is TGCGCCAGCAGCAGGGACAGGGAGCCTTGGAATGAGCAGTTCTTC. Translating it yields CASSRDREPWNEQFF. Drawing the rest from reference TRBV5-1 and TRBJ2-1, the complete variable domain is KAGVTQTPRYLIKTRGQQVTLSCSPISGHRSVSWYQQTPGQGLQFLFEYFSETQRNKGNFPGRFSGRQFSNSRSEMNVSTLELGDSALYLCASSRDREPWNEQFFGPGTRLTVL.

This clonotype came up a few times. V gene TRBV6-2 or TRBV6-3 combines with J gene TRBJ1-1; a weak D match, TRBD1 (6 bases). Trimming pared 6 bases from V and 1 base from J, leaving 15 bases between. CDR3 size: 15 residues. CDR1 is MNHEY and CDR2 is SVGEGT in the germline V gene. The CDR3 is CASRGRGQGNTEAFF. The CDR3 coding sequence is TGTGCCAGCAGGGGCAGGGGCCAGGGGAACACTGAAGCTTTCTTT.

V and J are TRBV24-1 and TRBJ2-3, with a tentative D call TRBD2 (5 bases). CDR1 is KGHDR, CDR2 SFDVKD, per germline. CDR3 length: 16 amino acids. V was trimmed by 4 bases and J by 0 bases, leaving 13 bases between them. The CDR3 is CATSDQLAASTDTQYF. The CDR3 nucleotides are TGTGCCACCAGTGACCAGCTAGCAGCTAGCACAGATACGCAGTATTTT.

CDR3 nucleotides: TGCAGTGCTAGAGCCGGGACAGGGGAAGAGACCCAGTACTTC. Translating it yields CSARAGTGEETQYF. V usage is TRBV20-1 and J usage is TRBJ2-5; 10 bases map to TRBD1. Germline trimming cut 1 base from V and 3 bases from J; bases unmatched to any gene: 2. CDR1 and CDR2 from the germline V gene are DFQATT and SNEGSKA (reference sequence). The CDR3 sequence is 14 residues long.

The rearrangement joins TRBV27 to TRBJ1-6, with D possibly being TRBD1 (6 bases). V lost 8 bases and J 9 bases, leaving 17 bases between the germline ends. The CDR3 runs to 14 residues. Germline values: CDR1 MNHEY, CDR2 SMNVEV (reference sequence). CDR3 bases: TGTGCCAGCCGTCTCGGGACATTAATTTCACCCCTCCACTTT. It specifies CASRLGTLISPLHF.

This clonotype was counted at least ten times. The CDR3: CSARIPGTGGQFF. The CDR3 DNA reads as TGCAGTGCTAGAATACCGGGGACAGGGGGGCAGTTCTTC. The rearrangement joins TRBV20-1 to TRBJ2-1, with 11 bases identical to TRBD1. Germline V gene data show CDR1 as DFQATT and CDR2 as SNEGSKA (reference sequence). V shed 2 bases, J shed 12 bases, and the junction held 6 bases outside the gene matches. The length of the CDR3 is 13 residues.

This clonotype was seen only a few times. V is TRBV14 and J is TRBJ2-7, with 13 bases lining up with TRBD2. V gave up 4 bases and J gave up 7 bases; unmatched junction bases: 19. Germline loops: CDR1 SGHDN, CDR2 FVKESK. The CDR3 runs 19 residues. The CDR3 bases are TGTGCCAGCAGCCTATTTTCGTCCGGGCTAGGACTAGCGGGAGAGGAGCAGTACTTC. Encoded protein: CASSLFSSGLGLAGEEQYF.

This clonotype appeared a few times. The V call is TRBV20-1, the J call TRBJ2-5; D gene unclear. Germline V CDR1 and CDR2: DFQATT, SNEGSKA (reference sequence). This CDR3 spans 11 amino acids. Trimming took 3 bases from V and 4 from J, leaving 6 bases between them. CDR3 coding DNA: TGCAGTGCTAGGATTACAGAGACCCAGTACTTC. It encodes CSARITETQYF.

There are a few counts of this clonotype. The chain carries TRBV20-1 and TRBJ2-7; D is ambiguous. Germline V gene sequence: CDR1 DFQATT, CDR2 SNEGSKA (reference sequence). The germline V and J ends were trimmed by 0 bases and 4 bases, with 7 bases remaining between them. The CDR3 is made up of 12 amino acids. CDR3 bases: TGCAGTGCTAGAGAGACTGGTTACGAGCAGTACTTC. Translating gives CSARETGYEQYF.

This clonotype appeared a few times. V usage is TRBV7-2 and J usage is TRBJ2-5; D might be TRBD2 (5 bases). V was cut by 4 bases and J by 9 bases, with 9 bases left in between. CDR3 length equals 11 residues. Germline assignment: CDR1 SGHTA and CDR2 FQGNSA. In DNA, the CDR3 is TGTGCCAGCAGCTCGAGACTACCCCAGTACTTC. It encodes CASSSRLPQYF.

This clonotype has more than one count but fewer than ten. V usage is TRBV4-3 and J usage is TRBJ1-2; D is undetermined. Trimming took 0 bases from V and 6 from J, leaving 14 bases between them. From germline, CDR1 is LGHNA and CDR2 YSLEER. The CDR3 has 15 residues. CDR3 bases: TGCGCCAGCAGCCAAGACCGCTTTCCGACCGATGGCTACACCTTC. Translation gives CASSQDRFPTDGYTF.